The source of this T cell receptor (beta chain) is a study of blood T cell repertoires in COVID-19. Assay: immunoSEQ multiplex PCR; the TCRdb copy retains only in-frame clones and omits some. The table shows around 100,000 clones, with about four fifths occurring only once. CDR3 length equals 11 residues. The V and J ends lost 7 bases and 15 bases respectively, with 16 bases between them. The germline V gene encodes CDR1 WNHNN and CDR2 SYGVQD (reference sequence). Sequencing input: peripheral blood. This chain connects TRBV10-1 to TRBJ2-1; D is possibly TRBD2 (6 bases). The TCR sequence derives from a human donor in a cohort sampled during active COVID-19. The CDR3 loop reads CASITTRIRFF. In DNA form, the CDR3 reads TGCGCCAGCATCACGACTAGGATTCGGTTCTTC.